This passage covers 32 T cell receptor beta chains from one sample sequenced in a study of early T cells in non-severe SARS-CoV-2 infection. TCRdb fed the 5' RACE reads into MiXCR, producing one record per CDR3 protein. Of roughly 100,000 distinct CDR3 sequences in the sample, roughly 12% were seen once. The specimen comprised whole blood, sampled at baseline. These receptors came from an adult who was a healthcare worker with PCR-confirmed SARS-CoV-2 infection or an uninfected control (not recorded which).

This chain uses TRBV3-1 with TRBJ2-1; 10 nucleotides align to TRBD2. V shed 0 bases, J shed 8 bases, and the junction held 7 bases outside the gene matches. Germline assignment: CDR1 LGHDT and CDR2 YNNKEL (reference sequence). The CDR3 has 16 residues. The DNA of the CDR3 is TGTGCCAGCAGCCAAGACTCCCCTAGCGGGGGCTATGAGCAGTTCTTC. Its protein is CASSQDSPSGGYEQFF.

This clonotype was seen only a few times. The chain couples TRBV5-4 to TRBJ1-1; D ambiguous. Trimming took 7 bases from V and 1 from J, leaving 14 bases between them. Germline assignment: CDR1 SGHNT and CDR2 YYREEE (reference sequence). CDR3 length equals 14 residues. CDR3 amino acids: CASYRGLENTEAFF. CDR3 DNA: TGTGCCAGCTATCGAGGCCTAGAGAACACTGAAGCTTTCTTT.

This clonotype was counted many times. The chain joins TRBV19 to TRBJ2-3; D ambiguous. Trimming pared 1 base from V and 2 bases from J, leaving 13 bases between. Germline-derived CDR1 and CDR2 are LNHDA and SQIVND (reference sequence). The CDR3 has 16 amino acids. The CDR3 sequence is CASSIGSSSATDTQYF. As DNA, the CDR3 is TGTGCCAGTAGTATAGGTTCTAGTAGTGCCACAGATACGCAGTATTTT.

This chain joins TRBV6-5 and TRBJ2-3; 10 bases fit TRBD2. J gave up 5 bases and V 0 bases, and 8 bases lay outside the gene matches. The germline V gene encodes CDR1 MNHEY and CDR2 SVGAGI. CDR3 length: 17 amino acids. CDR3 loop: CASSYSIQRGGQDTQYF. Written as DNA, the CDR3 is TGTGCCAGCAGTTACTCGATCCAGCGGGGGGGTCAAGATACGCAGTATTTT.

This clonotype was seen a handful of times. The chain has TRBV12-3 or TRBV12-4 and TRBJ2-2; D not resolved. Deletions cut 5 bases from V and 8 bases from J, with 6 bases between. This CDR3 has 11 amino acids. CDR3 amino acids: CASSPLGELFF. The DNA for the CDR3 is TGTGCCAGCAGTCCCCTAGGGGAGCTGTTTTTT.

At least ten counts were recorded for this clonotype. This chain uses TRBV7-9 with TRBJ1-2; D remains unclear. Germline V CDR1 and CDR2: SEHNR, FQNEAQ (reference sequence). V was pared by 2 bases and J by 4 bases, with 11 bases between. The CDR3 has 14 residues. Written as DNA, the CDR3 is TGTGCCAGCAGCTTATCGTTCGAAGGCTATGGCTACACCTTC. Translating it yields CASSLSFEGYGYTF.

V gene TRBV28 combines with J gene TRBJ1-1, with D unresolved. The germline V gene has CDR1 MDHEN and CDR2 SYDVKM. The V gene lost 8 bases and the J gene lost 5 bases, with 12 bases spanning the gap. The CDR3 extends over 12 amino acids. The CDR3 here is CASGVMSTEAFF. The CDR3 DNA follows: TGTGCCAGCGGAGTCATGAGTACTGAAGCTTTCTTT.

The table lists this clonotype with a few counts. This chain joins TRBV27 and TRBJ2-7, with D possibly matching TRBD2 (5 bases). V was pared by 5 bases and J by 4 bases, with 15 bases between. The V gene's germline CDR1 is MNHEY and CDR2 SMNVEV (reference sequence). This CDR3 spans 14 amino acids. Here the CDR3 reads CASSKLGITYEQYF. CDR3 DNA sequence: TGTGCCAGCAGTAAACTCGGGATTACTTACGAGCAGTACTTC.

The CDR3, as DNA: TGTGCCAGCACTAGCGGGAATGGTCCGCAGTTCTTC. Protein sequence: CASTSGNGPQFF. This rearrangement joins TRBV3-1 to TRBJ2-1; 9 positions agree with TRBD2. The CDR3 contains 12 residues. Trimming at V came to 7 bases and at J to 12 bases, leaving 7 bases not matched to a gene. CDR1 is LGHDT and CDR2 is YNNKEL in the germline V gene (reference sequence).

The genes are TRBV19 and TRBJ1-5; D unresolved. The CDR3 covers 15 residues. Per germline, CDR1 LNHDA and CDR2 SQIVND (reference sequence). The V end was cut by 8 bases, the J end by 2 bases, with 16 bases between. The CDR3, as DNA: TGTGCCAGTCTCCGCGATCAGGCCGGCAATCAGCCCCAGCATTTT. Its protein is CASLRDQAGNQPQHF. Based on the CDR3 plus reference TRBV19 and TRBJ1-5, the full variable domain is DGGITQSPKYLFRKEGQNVTLSCEQNLNHDAMYWYRQDPGQGLRLIYYSQIVNDFQKGDIAEGYSVSREKKESFPLTVTSAQKNPTAFYLCASLRDQAGNQPQHFGDGTRLSIL.

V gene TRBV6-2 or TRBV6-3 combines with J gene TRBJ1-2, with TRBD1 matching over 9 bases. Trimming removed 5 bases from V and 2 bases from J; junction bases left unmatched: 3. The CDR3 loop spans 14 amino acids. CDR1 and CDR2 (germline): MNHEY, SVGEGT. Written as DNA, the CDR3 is TGTGCCAGCAGTCCCGGGACAGGGAACTATGGCTACACCTTC. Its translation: CASSPGTGNYGYTF.

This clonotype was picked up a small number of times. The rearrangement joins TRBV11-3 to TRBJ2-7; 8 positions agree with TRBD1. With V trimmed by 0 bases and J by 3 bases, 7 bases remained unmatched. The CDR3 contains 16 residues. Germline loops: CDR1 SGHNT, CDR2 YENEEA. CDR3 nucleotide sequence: TGTGCCAGCAGCTTAGAGGCGGGACAGGCACTCTACGAGCAGTACTTC. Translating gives CASSLEAGQALYEQYF.

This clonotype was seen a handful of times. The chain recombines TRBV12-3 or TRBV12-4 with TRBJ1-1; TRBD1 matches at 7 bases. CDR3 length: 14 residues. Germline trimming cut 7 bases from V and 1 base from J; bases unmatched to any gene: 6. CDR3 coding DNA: TGTGCCAGCACCCTAGGGGGCTGGAACACTGAAGCTTTCTTT. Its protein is CASTLGGWNTEAFF.

The CDR3 spells CASLGGYEQYF. In DNA form, the CDR3 reads TGTGCCAGCCTCGGGGGTTACGAGCAGTACTTC. V and J are TRBV28 and TRBJ2-7; a possible D gene is TRBD2 (6 bases). Trimming took 8 bases from V and 4 from J, leaving 9 bases between them. The V gene's germline CDR1 is MDHEN and CDR2 SYDVKM. The CDR3 extends over 11 amino acids.

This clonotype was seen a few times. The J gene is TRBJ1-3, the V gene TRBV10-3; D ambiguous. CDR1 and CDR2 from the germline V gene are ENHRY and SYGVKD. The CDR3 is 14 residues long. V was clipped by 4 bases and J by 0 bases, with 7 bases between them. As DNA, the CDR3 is TGTGCCATCAGTGGGGTCGACTCTGGAAACACCATATATTTT. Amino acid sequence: CAISGVDSGNTIYF.

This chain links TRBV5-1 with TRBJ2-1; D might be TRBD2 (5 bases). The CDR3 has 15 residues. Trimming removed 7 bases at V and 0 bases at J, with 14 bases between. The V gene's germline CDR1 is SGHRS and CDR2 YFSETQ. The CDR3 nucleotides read TGCGCCAGCTTCCGGGGTGGGAGCTCCTACAATGAGCAGTTCTTC. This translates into CASFRGGSSYNEQFF.

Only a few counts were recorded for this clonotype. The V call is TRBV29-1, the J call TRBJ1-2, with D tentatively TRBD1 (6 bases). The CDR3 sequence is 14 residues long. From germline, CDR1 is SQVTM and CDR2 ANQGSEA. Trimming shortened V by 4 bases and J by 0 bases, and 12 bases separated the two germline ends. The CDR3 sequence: CSVARGLSNYGYTF. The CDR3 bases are TGCAGCGTTGCGAGGGGGTTATCTAACTATGGCTACACCTTC.

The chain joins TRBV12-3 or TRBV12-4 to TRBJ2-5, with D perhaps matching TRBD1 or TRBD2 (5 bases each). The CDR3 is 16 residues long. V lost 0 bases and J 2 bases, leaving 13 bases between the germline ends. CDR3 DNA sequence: TGTGCCAGCAGTTTAGCTGCGAGGTGGGGGCAAGAGACCCAGTACTTC. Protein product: CASSLAARWGQETQYF.

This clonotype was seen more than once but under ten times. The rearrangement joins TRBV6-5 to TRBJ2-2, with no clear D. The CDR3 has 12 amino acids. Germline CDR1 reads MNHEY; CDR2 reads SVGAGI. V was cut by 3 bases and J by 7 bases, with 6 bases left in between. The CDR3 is CASSYLLGELFF. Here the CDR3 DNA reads TGTGCCAGCAGTTATCTTCTCGGGGAGCTGTTTTTT.

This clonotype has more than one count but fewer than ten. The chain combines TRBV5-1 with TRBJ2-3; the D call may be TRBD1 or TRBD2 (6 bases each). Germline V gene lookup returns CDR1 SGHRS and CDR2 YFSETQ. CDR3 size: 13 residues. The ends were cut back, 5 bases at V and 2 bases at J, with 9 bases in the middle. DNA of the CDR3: TGCGCCAGCAGGCGGGACATCACAGATACGCAGTATTTT. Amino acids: CASRRDITDTQYF. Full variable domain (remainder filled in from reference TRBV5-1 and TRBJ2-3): KAGVTQTPRYLIKTRGQQVTLSCSPISGHRSVSWYQQTPGQGLQFLFEYFSETQRNKGNFPGRFSGRQFSNSRSEMNVSTLELGDSALYLCASRRDITDTQYFGPGTRLTVL.

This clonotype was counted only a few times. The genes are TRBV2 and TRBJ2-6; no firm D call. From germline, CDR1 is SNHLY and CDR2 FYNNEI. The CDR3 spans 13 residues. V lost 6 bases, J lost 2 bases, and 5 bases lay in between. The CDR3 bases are TGTGCCAGCAGCGGAGCTGGGGCCAACGTCCTGACTTTC. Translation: CASSGAGANVLTF.

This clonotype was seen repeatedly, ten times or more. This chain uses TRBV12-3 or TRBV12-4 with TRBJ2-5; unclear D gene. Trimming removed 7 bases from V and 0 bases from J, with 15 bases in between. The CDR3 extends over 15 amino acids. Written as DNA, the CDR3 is TGTGCCAGCACCCCCAGTAGGGCTTACCAAGAGACCCAGTACTTC. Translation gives CASTPSRAYQETQYF.

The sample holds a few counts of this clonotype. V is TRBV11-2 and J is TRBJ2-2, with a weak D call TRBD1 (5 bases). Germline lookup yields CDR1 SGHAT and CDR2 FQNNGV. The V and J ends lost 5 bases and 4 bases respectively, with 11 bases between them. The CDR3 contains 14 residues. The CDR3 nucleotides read TGTGCCAGCAGCCTCGACAGCCTCACCGGGGAGCTGTTTTTT. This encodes CASSLDSLTGELFF.

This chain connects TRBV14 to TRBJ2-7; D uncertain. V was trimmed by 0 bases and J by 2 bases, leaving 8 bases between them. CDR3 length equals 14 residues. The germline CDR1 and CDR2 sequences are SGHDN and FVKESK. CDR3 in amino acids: CASSQESGPYEQYF. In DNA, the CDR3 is TGTGCCAGCAGCCAAGAATCCGGGCCCTACGAGCAGTACTTC.

The CDR3 nucleotides read TGTGCCAGCAGCCCCGAGGCCCGGGCGGTGGAGACCCAGTACTTC. Translating gives CASSPEARAVETQYF. The V call is TRBV5-4, the J call TRBJ2-5; D not certain. The CDR3 is 15 residues long. V was pared by 4 bases and J by 5 bases, with 18 bases between. Germline CDR1 reads SGHNT; CDR2 reads YYREEE (reference sequence).

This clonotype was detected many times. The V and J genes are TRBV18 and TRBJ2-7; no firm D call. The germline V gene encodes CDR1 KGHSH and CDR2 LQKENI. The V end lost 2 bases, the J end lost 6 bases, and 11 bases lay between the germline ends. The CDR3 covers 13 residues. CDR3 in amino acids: CASSPTEWVEQYF. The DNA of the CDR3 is TGTGCCAGCTCACCAACGGAATGGGTCGAGCAGTACTTC.

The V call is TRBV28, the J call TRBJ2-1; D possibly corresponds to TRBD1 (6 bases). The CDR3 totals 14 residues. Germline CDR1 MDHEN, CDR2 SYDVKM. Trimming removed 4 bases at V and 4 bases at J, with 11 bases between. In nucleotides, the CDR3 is TGTGCCAGCAGTTCCCTAGACAGGTACAATGAGCAGTTCTTC. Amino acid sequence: CASSSLDRYNEQFF.

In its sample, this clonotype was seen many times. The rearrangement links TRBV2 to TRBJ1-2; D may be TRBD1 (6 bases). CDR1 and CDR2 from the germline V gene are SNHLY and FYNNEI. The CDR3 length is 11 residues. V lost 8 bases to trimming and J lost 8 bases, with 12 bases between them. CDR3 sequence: CASGEQGGYTF. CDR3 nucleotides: TGTGCCAGCGGCGAACAGGGAGGCTACACCTTC. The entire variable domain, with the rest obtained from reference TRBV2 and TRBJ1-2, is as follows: EPEVTQTPSHQVTQMGQEVILRCVPISNHLYFYWYRQILGQKVEFLVSFYNNEISEKSEIFDDQFSVERPDGSNFTLKIRSTKLEDSAMYFCASGEQGGYTFGSGTRLTVV.

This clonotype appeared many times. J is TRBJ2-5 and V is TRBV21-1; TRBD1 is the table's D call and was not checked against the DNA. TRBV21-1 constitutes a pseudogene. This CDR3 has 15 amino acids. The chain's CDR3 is CASSKTATVQETQYF. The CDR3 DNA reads TGTGCCAGCAGCAAAACAGCGACAGTACAAGAGACCCAGTACTTC.

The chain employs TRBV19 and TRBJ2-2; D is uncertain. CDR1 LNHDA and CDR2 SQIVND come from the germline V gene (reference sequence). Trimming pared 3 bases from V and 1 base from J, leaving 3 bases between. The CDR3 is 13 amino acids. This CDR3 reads CASSMGNTGELFF. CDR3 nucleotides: TGTGCCAGTAGTATGGGGAACACCGGGGAGCTGTTTTTT.

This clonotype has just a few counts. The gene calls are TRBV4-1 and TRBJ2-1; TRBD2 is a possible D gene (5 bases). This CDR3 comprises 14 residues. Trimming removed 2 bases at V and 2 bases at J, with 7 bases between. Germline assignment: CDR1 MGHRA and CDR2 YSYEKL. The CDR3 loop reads CASSQSGTYNEQFF. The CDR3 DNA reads TGCGCCAGCAGCCAATCCGGGACCTACAATGAGCAGTTCTTC.

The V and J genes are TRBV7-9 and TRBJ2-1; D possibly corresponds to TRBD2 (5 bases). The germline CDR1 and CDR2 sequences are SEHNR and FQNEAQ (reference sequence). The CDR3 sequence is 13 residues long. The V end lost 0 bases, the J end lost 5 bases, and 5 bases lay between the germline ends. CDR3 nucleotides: TGTGCCAGCAGCTTAGCCGGGGACAATGAGCAGTTCTTC. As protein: CASSLAGDNEQFF. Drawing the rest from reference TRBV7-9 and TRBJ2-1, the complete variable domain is DTGVSQNPRHKITKRGQNVTFRCDPISEHNRLYWYRQTLGQGPEFLTYFQNEAQLEKSRLLSDRFSAERPKGSFSTLEIQRTEQGDSAMYLCASSLAGDNEQFFGPGTRLTVL.